These T cell receptor beta chains were read from a single sample in a study of T cell responses to AZD1222 COVID-19 vaccine. TCRdb's copy holds only in-frame clones and misses some; the assay was immunoSEQ multiplex PCR. Of some 150,000 clones in the sample, 70% to 90% were seen once. Specimen: peripheral blood, collected on day 0 of AZD1222 vaccination. The receptors originated from an adult in good health. CDR3s include the opening cysteine and the closing phenylalanine or tryptophan. The D gene is left open where the match is weak.

TRBV10-3	14	TRBJ1-4	TRBD1	CAISEGTGSEKLFF	TGTGCCATCAGTGAGGGGACAGGGAGTGAAAAACTGTTTTTT
TRBV12-3/TRBV12-4	12	TRBJ2-7	TRBD1	CASRRTGFEQYF	TGTGCCAGCAGACGGACAGGGTTCGAGCAGTACTTC
TRBV6-5	14	TRBJ2-5	-	CASMRRGIQETQYF	TGTGCCAGCATGAGGAGGGGGATCCAAGAGACCCAGTACTTC
TRBV6-2/TRBV6-3	12	TRBJ2-4	-	CASSNEANIQYF	TGTGCCAGCAGTAATGAAGCTAACATTCAGTACTTC
TRBV18	14	TRBJ1-2	-	CASSPPGGSYGYTF	TGTGCCAGCTCACCACCGGGGGGTTCCTATGGCTACACCTTC
TRBV7-3	13	TRBJ2-2	-	CASSLIHTGELFF	TGTGCCAGCAGCTTGATCCACACCGGGGAGCTGTTTTTT
TRBV7-3	13	TRBJ2-1	TRBD1	CASSLRQGNEQFF	TGTGCCAGCAGCTTAAGACAGGGCAATGAGCAGTTCTTC
TRBV5-5	14	TRBJ2-2	TRBD2	CASRLLAGVGELFF	TGTGCCAGCAGACTGCTAGCGGGAGTCGGGGAGCTGTTTTTT
TRBV19	15	TRBJ2-5	TRBD1	CASSIGQGWIETQYF	TGTGCCAGTAGTATTGGACAGGGGTGGATAGAGACCCAGTACTTC
TRBV30	15	TRBJ2-2	TRBD2	CAWTSGRAGTGELFF	TGTGCCTGGACTAGCGGGAGGGCCGGCACCGGGGAGCTGTTTTTT